The rows below give T cell receptor beta chains drawn from one sample of a study of CD8+ T cells in alopecia areata. TCRdb keeps only in-frame clones here, not all; method: immunoSEQ multiplex PCR. The table records 150,000 to 200,000 clones, approximately 61% of them present only once. The material sequenced was CD4+ T cells sorted from blood, taken at week 24, from a patient treated with tofacitinib. The receptors were gathered from a human donor with alopecia areata. The CDR3 runs from the conserved cysteine through the conserved F or W.

J: TRBJ2-1
V: TRBV5-1
CDR3: CASSLGGRAEQFF

J: TRBJ1-6
V: TRBV15
CDR3: CATSISGPPGQEFSYNSPLHF

J: TRBJ2-1
V: TRBV4-2
CDR3: CASSNTGRSSYNEQFF

J: TRBJ1-2
V: TRBV28
CDR3: CASSSIGDGYTF

J: TRBJ2-3
V: TRBV7-2
CDR3: CASQSTDTQYF

J: TRBJ1-1
V: TRBV5-1
CDR3: CASSLGSGANTEAFF

J: TRBJ1-1
V: TRBV7-9
CDR3: CASSQDLLAFF

J: TRBJ1-5
V: TRBV7-2
CDR3: CASSLERNQPQHF

J: TRBJ1-4
V: TRBV4-1
CDR3: CASSLSPVSNEKLFF

J: TRBJ1-6
V: TRBV7-2
CDR3: CASSLEGSQGRSPLHF

J: TRBJ2-7
V: TRBV15
CDR3: CATSRGKTRIPYEQYF

J: TRBJ1-1
V: TRBV5-1
CDR3: CASSLGGNTEAFF

J: TRBJ2-7
V: TRBV14
CDR3: CASSPMGNEQYF

J: TRBJ1-6
V: TRBV12-5
CDR3: CASGSYNSPLHF

J: TRBJ1-1
V: TRBV29-1
CDR3: CSVVQGTRTNTEAFF

J: TRBJ2-6
V: TRBV7-2
CDR3: CASSSHEAGANVLTF

J: TRBJ2-5
V: TRBV14
CDR3: CASSQSQRGQETQYF

J: TRBJ2-2
V: TRBV14
CDR3: CASSRQEYGGELFF